This entry lists 9 T cell receptor beta chains sequenced from one sample in a study of siplizumab effects on memory and regulatory T cells. Sequencing used immunoSEQ multiplex PCR; TCRdb keeps in-frame clones, though not all of them. The sample has some 100,000 clones, about 90% seen once. What was sequenced was Tregs sorted from blood. The origin of the receptors is a human donor in good health.

This sequence joins TRBV5-1 and TRBJ2-7; 11 bases align to TRBD1. CDR1 and CDR2 from the germline V gene are SGHRS and YFSETQ. The V gene end was trimmed by 4 bases and the J gene end by 4 bases; junction bases not matched to a gene: 10. This CDR3 has 16 amino acids. CDR3 bases: TGCGCCAGCAGCGCGCCCGGCCGGGACAGGGGGTACGAGCAGTACTTC. Amino acid sequence: CASSAPGRDRGYEQYF.

The chain couples TRBV27 to TRBJ2-1; 11 nucleotides match TRBD2. The CDR3 spans 16 residues. The J segment lost 10 bases and the V segment lost 2 bases, leaving 10 bases of the junction unmatched. Per germline, CDR1 MNHEY and CDR2 SMNVEV (reference sequence). The CDR3 region has the DNA TGTGCCAGCAGTTTACTAGCGGGAGGTTTCCTAAACGAGCAGTTCTTC. Translating it yields CASSLLAGGFLNEQFF.

CDR3 sequence: CASSLERGYGYTF. CDR3 bases: TGTGCCAGCAGCTTAGAGAGAGGCTATGGCTACACCTTC. The genes are TRBV7-3 and TRBJ1-2; no reliable D call. Trimming left V 2 bases short and J 4 bases short, with 8 bases between. This CDR3 is 13 amino acids long. Germline V gene data show CDR1 as SGHTA and CDR2 as FQGTGA.

This clone was seen just once. The chain has TRBV27 and TRBJ2-7; 11 nucleotides align to TRBD2. V shed 5 bases, J shed 1 base, and the junction held 7 bases outside the gene matches. CDR3 length: 16 amino acids. Germline CDR1 MNHEY, CDR2 SMNVEV (reference sequence). The CDR3 spells CASSRAGTSGSYEQYF. CDR3 DNA sequence: TGTGCCAGCAGTCGTGCCGGGACTAGCGGATCCTACGAGCAGTACTTC.

The rearrangement uses TRBV5-1 and TRBJ2-1; 12 bases map to TRBD2. CDR3 length: 14 amino acids. From germline, CDR1 is SGHRS and CDR2 YFSETQ. With V trimmed by 4 bases and J by 7 bases, 3 bases remained unmatched. The CDR3 reads CASSPTSGRNEQFF. The CDR3 region has the DNA TGCGCCAGCAGCCCCACTAGCGGGAGGAATGAGCAGTTCTTC.

About this clone: The same CDR3 also results from other DNA sequences found in this sample. The chain recombines TRBV5-1 with TRBJ1-1, with D hard to call. This CDR3 is 13 amino acids long. The germline V gene encodes CDR1 SGHRS and CDR2 YFSETQ. Between the trimmed V and J ends, which lost 4 bases and 1 base, there was a span of 8 bases. The CDR3 protein is CASSLQGNTEAFF. CDR3 DNA sequence: TGCGCCAGCAGCCTCCAAGGGAACACTGAAGCTTTCTTT.

This clone was detected only once. This sequence joins TRBV4-1 and TRBJ2-1, with D uncertain. The V end was cut by 3 bases, the J end by 10 bases, with 7 bases between. The germline gives CDR1 MGHRA, CDR2 YSYEKL. This CDR3 has 11 residues. The CDR3 loop reads CASSQSREQFF. CDR3 DNA: TGCGCCAGCAGCCAGAGTCGGGAGCAGTTCTTC.

The chain has TRBV5-6 and TRBJ2-1; D is unclear. The CDR3 is made up of 14 amino acids. Germline V gene lookup returns CDR1 SGHDT and CDR2 YYEEEE. Trimming removed 4 bases at V and 0 bases at J, with 8 bases between. The CDR3 DNA reads TGTGCCAGCAGCCGGACGGGCTCCTACAATGAGCAGTTCTTC. It is translated as CASSRTGSYNEQFF. Drawing the rest from reference TRBV5-6 and TRBJ2-1, the complete variable domain is DAGVTQSPTHLIKTRGQQVTLRCSPKSGHDTVSWYQQALGQGPQFIFQYYEEEERQRGNFPDRFSGHQFPNYSSELNVNALLLGDSALYLCASSRTGSYNEQFFGPGTRLTVL.

In its sample, this clone was seen a few times. The chain employs TRBV5-1 and TRBJ1-1; D not resolved. Trimming stripped 0 bases from V and 1 base from J, with 10 bases between. Germline V CDR1 and CDR2: SGHRS, YFSETQ. The CDR3 extends over 15 amino acids. The CDR3 DNA sequence: TGCGCCAGCAGCTTGGATCTGAATACGAACACTGAAGCTTTCTTT. The encoded protein is CASSLDLNTNTEAFF.